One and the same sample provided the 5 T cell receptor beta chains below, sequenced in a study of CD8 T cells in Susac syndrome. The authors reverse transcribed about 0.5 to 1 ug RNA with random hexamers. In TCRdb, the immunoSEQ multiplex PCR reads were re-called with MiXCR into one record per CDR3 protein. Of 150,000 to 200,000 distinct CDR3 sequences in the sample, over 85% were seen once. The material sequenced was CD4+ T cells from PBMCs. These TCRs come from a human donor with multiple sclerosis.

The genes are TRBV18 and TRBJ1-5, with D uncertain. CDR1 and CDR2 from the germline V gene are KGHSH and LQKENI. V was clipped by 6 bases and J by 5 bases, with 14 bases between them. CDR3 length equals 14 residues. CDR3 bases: TGTGCCAGCTCCCGCAAGCCCATCGATCAGCCCCAGCATTTT. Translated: CASSRKPIDQPQHF.

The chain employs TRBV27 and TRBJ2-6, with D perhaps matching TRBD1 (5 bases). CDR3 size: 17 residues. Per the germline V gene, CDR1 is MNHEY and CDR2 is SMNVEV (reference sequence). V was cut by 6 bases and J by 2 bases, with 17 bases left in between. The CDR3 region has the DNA TGTGCCAGCAGAGGGTTCCAGGGTAGGGCTGGGGCCAACGTCCTGACTTTC. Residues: CASRGFQGRAGANVLTF.

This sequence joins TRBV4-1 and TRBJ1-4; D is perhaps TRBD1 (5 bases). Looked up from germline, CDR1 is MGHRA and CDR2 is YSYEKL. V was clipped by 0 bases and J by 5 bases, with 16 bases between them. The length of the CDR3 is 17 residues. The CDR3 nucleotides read TGCGCCAGCAGCCAAGATGTACGGGGCCAAATGAATGAAAAACTGTTTTTT. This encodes CASSQDVRGQMNEKLFF.

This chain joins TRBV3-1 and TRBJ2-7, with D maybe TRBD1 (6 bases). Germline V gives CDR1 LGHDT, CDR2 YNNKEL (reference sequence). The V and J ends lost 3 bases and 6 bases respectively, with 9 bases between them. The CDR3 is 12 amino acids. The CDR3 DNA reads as TGTGCCAGCAGCCAGGACAGTTCCGAGCAGTACTTC. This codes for CASSQDSSEQYF.

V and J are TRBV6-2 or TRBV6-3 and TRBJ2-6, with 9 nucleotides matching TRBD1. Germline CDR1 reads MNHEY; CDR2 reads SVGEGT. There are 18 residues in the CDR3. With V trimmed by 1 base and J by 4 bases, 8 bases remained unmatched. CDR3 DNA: TGTGCCAGCAGTTACTATGGGACAGGGTCTTCGGGGGCCAACGTCCTGACTTTC. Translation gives CASSYYGTGSSGANVLTF.